The rows below give T cell receptor beta chains drawn from one sample of a study of T cell responses to AZD1222 COVID-19 vaccine. TCRdb keeps only in-frame clones here, not all; method: immunoSEQ multiplex PCR. This table has around 100,000 clones, nearly 90% appearing once. The sequences come from peripheral blood, collected 28 days after the second AZD1222 dose. These receptors were obtained from an adult who received the AZD1222 COVID-19 vaccine. Each CDR3 is given with its conserved first and last residue. The D gene is left open where the match is weak. Part of the rows lack a size; the others show once, few, many or a class for expanded clones.

>TRBJ1-2|.|TRBV3-1/TRBV3-2|TRBD1
CASSQGDRAGYTF
TGTGCCAGCAGCCAAGGGGACAGGGCTGGCTACACCTTC
>TRBJ1-2|.|TRBV27|.
CASSHGPRGWGYTF
TGTGCCAGCAGTCACGGTCCGAGGGGATGGGGCTACACCTTC
>TRBJ1-1|.|TRBV5-1|TRBD1
CASSLPGQGAGEAFF
TGCGCCAGCAGCCTACCGGGACAGGGGGCTGGTGAAGCTTTCTTT
>TRBJ2-3|.|TRBV18|TRBD1
CASSPNLRDRGHTDTQYF
TGTGCCAGCTCACCAAATCTTAGAGACAGGGGGCACACAGATACGCAGTATTTT
>TRBJ2-1|once|TRBV5-1|TRBD2
CASSLGASGYNEQFF
TGCGCCAGCAGCTTGGGGGCTAGCGGCTACAATGAGCAGTTCTTC
>TRBJ2-1|.|TRBV11-3|TRBD2
CASSLRLAGGNEQFF
TGTGCCAGCAGCCTACGACTAGCGGGAGGGAATGAGCAGTTCTTC
>TRBJ2-2|.|TRBV7-6|TRBD1
CASSLISAGTENTGELFF
TGTGCCAGCAGCCTAATTTCAGCCGGGACAGAGAACACCGGGGAGCTGTTTTTT
>TRBJ1-5|.|TRBV5-6|.
CASSSFSPRDDNQPQHF
TGTGCCAGCAGCTCGTTCTCCCCCAGGGATGACAATCAGCCCCAGCATTTT
>TRBJ2-7|.|TRBV10-1|.
CASSAGLSGEQYF
TGCGCCAGCTCGGCAGGGCTTTCGGGAGAGCAGTACTTC
>TRBJ2-2|.|TRBV9|TRBD2
CASSDGTSGTRAGELFF
TGTGCCAGCAGCGACGGGACTAGCGGGACGAGGGCCGGGGAGCTGTTTTTT
>TRBJ2-1|.|TRBV10-3|.
CAISGTTSSEPESYNEQFF
TGTGCCATCAGTGGGACTACAAGTTCCGAGCCTGAATCTTACAATGAGCAGTTCTTC
>TRBJ1-2|.|TRBV4-3|TRBD1
CASSHLDRERGYTF
TGCGCCAGCAGCCACCTCGACAGGGAAAGGGGCTACACCTTC
>TRBJ1-1|.|TRBV4-3|.
CASSQGVKDTEAFF
TGCGCCAGCAGCCAAGGAGTAAAAGACACTGAAGCTTTCTTT
>TRBJ2-1|.|TRBV6-1|.
CASSESLMGYSYNEQFF
TGTGCCAGCAGTGAATCATTGATGGGATACTCCTACAATGAGCAGTTCTTC
>TRBJ1-5|.|TRBV5-5|TRBD1
CASSFGGQGNQPQHF
TGTGCCAGCAGCTTCGGGGGACAGGGAAATCAGCCCCAGCATTTT
>TRBJ1-2|.|TRBV28|.
CASSTLVAGYTF
TGTGCCAGCAGCACCTTGGTAGCCGGCTACACCTTC
>TRBJ2-3|.|TRBV3-1/TRBV3-2|.
CASSTSMKQYF
TGTGCCAGCAGCACCAGTATGAAGCAGTATTTT
>TRBJ1-1|.|TRBV6-5|.
CASSPHTSTEAFF
TGTGCCAGCAGTCCACATACATCCACTGAAGCTTTCTTT
>TRBJ1-3|.|TRBV9|.
CASSVGGVPGNTIYF
TGTGCCAGCAGCGTAGGGGGGGTACCTGGAAACACCATATATTTT
>TRBJ1-1|.|TRBV7-9|.
CASSSNPGQGTEAFF
TGTGCCAGCAGCTCGAATCCAGGCCAGGGCACTGAAGCTTTCTTT
>TRBJ1-2|.|TRBV7-2|TRBD1
CASSPDRNYGYTF
TGTGCCAGCAGCCCGGACAGGAACTATGGCTACACCTTC
>TRBJ1-4|.|TRBV4-1|.
CASSQDQKLFF
TGCGCCAGCAGCCAAGATCAAAAACTGTTTTTT
>TRBJ1-5|.|TRBV6-2/TRBV6-3|.
CASSKYRVFQPQHF
TGTGCCAGCAGTAAATACAGGGTGTTTCAGCCCCAGCATTTT
>TRBJ1-1|.|TRBV21-1|.
CASSKVGGGTEAFF
.